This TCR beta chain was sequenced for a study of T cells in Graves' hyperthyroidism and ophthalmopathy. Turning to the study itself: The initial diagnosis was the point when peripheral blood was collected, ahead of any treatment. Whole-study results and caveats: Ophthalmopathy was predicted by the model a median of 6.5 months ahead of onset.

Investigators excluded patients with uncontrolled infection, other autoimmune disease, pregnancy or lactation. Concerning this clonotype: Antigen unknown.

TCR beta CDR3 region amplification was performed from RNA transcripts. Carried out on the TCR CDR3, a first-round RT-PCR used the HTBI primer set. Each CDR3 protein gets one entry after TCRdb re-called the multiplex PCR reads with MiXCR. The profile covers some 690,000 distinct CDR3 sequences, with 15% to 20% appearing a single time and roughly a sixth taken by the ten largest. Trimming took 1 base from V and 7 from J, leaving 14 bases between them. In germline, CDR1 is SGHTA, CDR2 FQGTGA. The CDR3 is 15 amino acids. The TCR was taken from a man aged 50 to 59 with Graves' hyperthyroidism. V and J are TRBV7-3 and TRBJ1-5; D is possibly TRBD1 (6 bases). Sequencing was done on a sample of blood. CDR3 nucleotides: TGTGCCAGCAGCTTAATAGGGGGAAGCGGGCAGCCCCAGCATTTT. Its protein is CASSLIGGSGQPQHF.